The 2 T cell receptor beta chains below all came from one sample that was sequenced in a study of cytomegalovirus exposure and HLA in healthy donors. Amplification used 60 Vbeta primers and 13 Jbeta primers. Here immunoSEQ multiplex PCR was the method, and the copy in TCRdb shows in-frame clones only, minus some. The data contain some 180,000 clones, 82% of them singletons. Sequencing used PBMCs. These receptors all stem from a man aged 35 to 55 in good health and CMV-seronegative.

This chain joins TRBV27 and TRBJ2-7, with 12 bases fitting TRBD2. There are 15 residues in the CDR3. Germline V gene sequence: CDR1 MNHEY, CDR2 SMNVEV (reference sequence). V lost 7 bases and J lost 1; bases outside the gene matches: 5. The CDR3 DNA sequence: TGTGCCAGCAATACGCTAGCGGGAGGGTCCTACGAGCAGTACTTC. It is translated as CASNTLAGGSYEQYF.

The chain has TRBV5-3 and TRBJ2-4; TRBD1 is a possible D gene (6 bases). TRBV5-3 is identified as an open reading frame with a role that is uncertain. V lost 10 bases and J lost 8, with 19 bases in between. The CDR3 runs 13 residues. CDR3 DNA sequence: TGTGCCGCAGCCCCTAGGGGGAAGGACATTCAGTACTTC. This sequence encodes CAAAPRGKDIQYF.